This TCR beta chain appears in the sequencing data of a study of blood T cell repertoires in COVID-19. Across the whole study: Sample material is recorded as cDNA or gDNA derived from T cells, B-cell-depleted T cells, or PBMCs.

Germline CDR1 reads GTSNPN; CDR2 reads SVGIG (reference sequence). The V gene end was trimmed by 0 bases and the J gene end by 7 bases; junction bases not matched to a gene: 13. The CDR3 runs 17 residues. TCRdb's table, derived via immunoSEQ multiplex PCR, lists solely in-frame clones and lacks some. The table records around 370,000 clones, under 95% of them present only once. The source is a woman between 18 and 29 years old who had recovered from COVID-19. V is TRBV30 and J is TRBJ2-1; TRBD2 aligns across 9 bases. Sequenced sample: peripheral blood. The CDR3 is CAWSVRWLAGRSNEQFF. The CDR3 DNA follows: TGTGCCTGGAGTGTACGGTGGCTAGCGGGAAGGTCGAATGAGCAGTTCTTC.